The clone carrying this TCR beta chain came up a few times. Its antigen is still unknown. It was version v3.0 of the immunoSEQ assay that was run at survey level. This table comes from immunoSEQ multiplex PCR, and its TCRdb copy is limited to in-frame clones, with some not included. The sample lists about 27,000 clones; roughly 82% were seen once. Each donor had at least one pre-ART and at least two post-ART PBMC samples. The length of the CDR3 is 14 residues. Germline V gene data show CDR1 as SEHNR and CDR2 as FQNEAQ (reference sequence). Unmatched junction bases numbered 4, after V lost 6 bases and J lost 1 base. The record originates from a study of long-term antiretroviral therapy in people with HIV. Overall study findings and caveats: Post-ART samples showed increased diversity that remained below transplant donor control levels.

Source: unsorted PBMCs, taken 0.8 years before starting antiretroviral therapy. The origin of this receptor is a man aged 18 to 30 with HIV. The rearrangement uses TRBV7-9 and TRBJ2-7; 9 positions agree with TRBD2. DNA for the CDR3: TGTGCCAGCAGTCCTAGCGGGGAGTCCTACGAGCAGTACTTC. It encodes CASSPSGESYEQYF.